This T cell receptor (beta chain) was sequenced during a study of blood T cells in healthy people across ages. Whole-study findings and limits: With age, beta diversity per million T cells declined roughly linearly, significantly by 40. Naive CD4+ cells and diversity were both higher in long-lived donors than in aged donors. Diversity figures based on one million T cells were deemed too low.

PCR was performed a second time for 7 to 11 cycles using a sample-barcoded 5' primer and a J-beta primer mix. The yield of each sample was at least 3 million CDR3-containing paired-end reads. Via MiXCR, TCRdb re-called the 5' RACE reads, giving one row per CDR3 protein. Of some 700,000 distinct CDR3 sequences detected, roughly 45% appear once; the ten largest clones hold more than 20%. Concerning this clonotype itself: Its antigen is not known.

The CDR3 is made up of 16 amino acids. Germline CDR1 reads WSHSY; CDR2 reads SAAADI. V lost 7 bases and J lost 4; bases outside the gene matches: 12. This chain links TRBV10-2 with TRBJ2-7, with 11 bases matching TRBD1. The receptor comes from a woman aged 55 to 70 in good health. Material for sequencing was blood. The CDR3 loop reads CASTLQGTGGAYEQYF. In DNA form, the CDR3 reads TGCGCCAGCACATTACAGGGGACAGGGGGGGCATACGAGCAGTACTTC.